This T cell receptor (beta chain) is from a study of control samples from healthy donors and cancer patients. Germline values: CDR1 SEHNR, CDR2 FQNEAQ (reference sequence). The CDR3 length is 16 residues. The junction had 3 bases not matched to a gene; V was cut back by 1 base and J by 4 bases. The protocol was immunoSEQ multiplex PCR, while the TCRdb copy is restricted to in-frame clones and leaves out a portion. This table holds around 120,000 clones, around 89% found once. The V gene is TRBV7-9, the J gene TRBJ1-4, with 10 bases lining up with TRBD1. This TCR was recovered from a man aged 35 to 55 in good health. Material: blood. CDR3 DNA sequence: TGTGCCAGCAGCTTAGGGACAGGGGGGAATAATGAAAAACTGTTTTTT. Translation: CASSLGTGGNNEKLFF.